This T cell receptor beta chain stems from a study of blood T cell repertoires in COVID-19. This CDR3 has 17 amino acids. The junction had 15 bases not matched to a gene; V was cut back by 4 bases and J by 4 bases. Germline CDR1 and CDR2: SGHKS and YYEKEE (reference sequence). Participants reported their clinical history, and cohort assignment relied on those reports. Cohort 3 donors counted as recovered after two negative PCRs, clearance, or resolved symptoms. Authors' methods: Estimated nucleated cell counts came from reference gene primer amplification. Profiling relied on immunoSEQ multiplex PCR, and the TCRdb table lists in-frame clones only, not all of them. The DNA was the basis for D and trimming; V, J and clone size are from that table. Seen here are about 150,000 clones, about 82% observed once, and the top ten hold around 6.2%.

The chain links TRBV5-5 to TRBJ2-7; TRBD1 matches 9 bases. The receptor's source is a woman aged 35 to 49 who had recovered from COVID-19. The source material was PBMCs or T cells enriched from blood (not recorded which). The DNA for the CDR3 is TGTGCCAGCAGCCGAAATGCCGGGACAGGGAACGTTTACGAGCAGTACTTC. Its translation: CASSRNAGTGNVYEQYF.